These 21 T cell receptor beta chains were sequenced from one sample in a study of blood T cell repertoires in COVID-19. Assay: immunoSEQ multiplex PCR; the TCRdb copy retains only in-frame clones and omits some. Of 88,000 or so clones listed, approximately 90% are singletons. Sample: peripheral blood. All receptors derive from a man aged 50-60 years with acute or convalescent COVID-19.

The rearrangement joins TRBV6-4 to TRBJ2-7; no clear D. Trimming took 2 bases from V and 4 from J, leaving 9 bases between them. There are 13 residues in the CDR3. Germline V gene data show CDR1 as MRHNA and CDR2 as SNTAGT. The CDR3 protein is CASSDPGVYEQYV. The CDR3 nucleotides are TGTGCCAGCAGTGACCCGGGTGTGTACGAGCAGTACGTC.

The genes are TRBV19 and TRBJ2-2, with 7 bases lining up with TRBD2. Germline V CDR1 and CDR2: LNHDA, SQIVND (reference sequence). Trimming at V came to 3 bases and at J to 4 bases, leaving 8 bases not matched to a gene. The CDR3 has 16 amino acids. The chain's CDR3 is CASSIPRAGFTGELFF. DNA of the CDR3: TGTGCCAGTAGTATCCCTCGAGCGGGGTTCACCGGGGAGCTGTTTTTT.

This sequence joins TRBV9 and TRBJ2-5; no firm D call. Trimming left V 4 bases short and J 5 bases short, with 15 bases between. CDR1 is SGDLS, CDR2 YYNGEE, per germline. The CDR3 length is 14 residues. The CDR3 nucleotides read TGTGCCAGCAGCTCGCGCCCTCAAATGGAGACCCAGTACTTC. Encoded protein: CASSSRPQMETQYF.

This rearrangement joins TRBV6-6 to TRBJ2-7, with 9 bases aligning to TRBD2. V was clipped by 11 bases and J by 3 bases; unmatched bases: 17. Germline CDR1 is MNHNY and CDR2 is SVGAGI (reference sequence). The CDR3 is 16 residues long. CDR3 amino acids: CASADSGRGGDYEQYF. CDR3 DNA: TGTGCCTCAGCGGATAGCGGGAGAGGTGGGGACTACGAGCAGTACTTC.

V is TRBV2 and J is TRBJ2-2; 14 nucleotides line up with TRBD2. CDR3 length: 18 residues. Per the germline V gene, CDR1 is SNHLY and CDR2 is FYNNEI. The J segment lost 3 bases and the V segment lost 6 bases, leaving 9 bases of the junction unmatched. The CDR3 DNA is TGTGCCAGCAGCGACAGGACTAGCGGGGGGATTTACACCGGGGAGCTGTTTTTT. Its protein is CASSDRTSGGIYTGELFF.

The chain links TRBV11-2 to TRBJ2-7; possibly TRBD2 for D (6 bases). Trimming removed 5 bases at V and 3 bases at J, with 17 bases between. The CDR3 consists of 15 residues. CDR1 is SGHAT, CDR2 FQNNGV, per germline. CDR3 DNA: TGTGCCAGCAGCCAAGCCGGGACTGCCGACTACGAGCAGTACTTC. This gives the protein CASSQAGTADYEQYF.

This clone was recorded only once. The CDR3, as DNA: TGTGCCAGCAGCTTAAGACTAGCGGGGTCCTACGAGCAGTACGTC. It codes for CASSLRLAGSYEQYV. V usage is TRBV7-3 and J usage is TRBJ2-7; 11 bases agree with TRBD2. This CDR3 is 15 amino acids long. The germline gives CDR1 SGHTA, CDR2 FQGTGA. The trim removed 1 base at V and 1 base at J, leaving 0 bases unmatched.

This chain links TRBV3-1 (or the pseudogene TRBV3-2) with TRBJ1-2; D call uncertain. Trimming cost V 2 bases and J 6 bases, with 10 bases left between them. Germline CDR1 reads LGHDT; CDR2 reads YNNKEL (reference sequence). CDR3 length equals 13 residues. CDR3 sequence (DNA): TGTGCCAGCAGCCAACGGCGAGGAAATGGCTACACCTTC. Translating gives CASSQRRGNGYTF.

The rearrangement joins TRBV28 to TRBJ2-4, with 7 bases fitting TRBD1. The CDR3 spans 14 residues. With 5 bases clipped from V and 4 bases from J, the junction kept 5 bases outside the gene matches. CDR1 is MDHEN and CDR2 is SYDVKM in the germline V gene. The CDR3 reads CASSQRDRKNIQYF. The CDR3 nucleotides read TGTGCCAGCAGTCAACGGGACAGAAAAAACATTCAGTACTTC.

The sample holds one count of this clone. This chain links TRBV5-6 with TRBJ2-5; maybe TRBD2 (5 bases). Looked up from germline, CDR1 is SGHDT and CDR2 is YYEEEE. V lost 4 bases, J lost 6 bases, and 19 bases lay in between. The CDR3 covers 15 residues. The CDR3 nucleotides read TGTGCCAGCAGCGCTGAACTAGGGCCTCGGAAGACCCAGTACTTC. Amino acids: CASSAELGPRKTQYF. The complete variable domain, with remaining parts taken from reference TRBV5-6 and TRBJ2-5, reads DAGVTQSPTHLIKTRGQQVTLRCSPKSGHDTVSWYQQALGQGPQFIFQYYEEEERQRGNFPDRFSGHQFPNYSSELNVNALLLGDSALYLCASSAELGPRKTQYFGPGTRLLVL.

The chain is built from TRBV2 and TRBJ1-5; D remains unclear. Germline CDR1 SNHLY, CDR2 FYNNEI. The length of the CDR3 is 15 residues. V was shortened by 6 bases and J by 1 base, with 13 bases between the two germline ends. The CDR3 spells CASRGSRGSNQPQHF. The CDR3 bases are TGTGCCAGCAGGGGTTCCAGAGGGAGCAATCAGCCCCAGCATTTT.

This rearrangement joins TRBV5-1 to TRBJ2-2; tentatively, D is TRBD2 (6 bases). The CDR3 consists of 18 residues. Germline V gene sequence: CDR1 SGHRS, CDR2 YFSETQ. Deletions cut 0 bases from V and 3 bases from J, with 18 bases between. CDR3 protein: CASSLVRGRELYTGELFF. CDR3 bases: TGCGCCAGCAGCTTGGTGAGGGGTCGGGAGTTATACACCGGGGAGCTGTTTTTT.

The chain recombines TRBV6-6 with TRBJ1-2, with 7 positions matching TRBD1. CDR1 is MNHNY and CDR2 is SVGAGI in the germline V gene (reference sequence). The CDR3 is 15 amino acids. V lost 5 bases to trimming and J lost 8 bases; unmatched junction nucleotides: 14. Here the CDR3 reads CASSQQSQTGEGYTF. The CDR3, as DNA: TGTGCCAGCAGTCAGCAATCGCAAACAGGGGAAGGCTACACCTTC.

The chain joins TRBV25-1 to TRBJ2-7; TRBD1 matches at 7 bases. The CDR3 totals 15 residues. V lost 3 bases to trimming and J lost 0 bases; unmatched junction nucleotides: 5. Germline CDR1 and CDR2: MGHDK and SYGVNS. CDR3 sequence (DNA): TGTGCCAGCAGTGACGGGACAGTCAGCTCCTACGAGCAGTACTTC. This sequence encodes CASSDGTVSSYEQYF.

The chain carries TRBV4-2 and TRBJ1-1; 7 bases match TRBD1. CDR3 size: 15 residues. The germline gives CDR1 LGHNA, CDR2 YNFKEQ. Trimming took 4 bases from V and 2 from J; bases not matched to a gene: 7. The CDR3 protein is CASSLGQALNTEAFF. In DNA, the CDR3 is TGTGCCAGCAGCCTCGGACAGGCCCTCAACACTGAAGCTTTCTTT.

The count of this clone is one. The chain carries TRBV5-4 and TRBJ2-3; tentatively, D is TRBD1 (5 bases). This CDR3 is built from 15 residues. Germline-derived CDR1 and CDR2 are SGHNT and YYREEE (reference sequence). V was shortened by 4 bases and J by 4 bases, with 16 bases between the two germline ends. The CDR3 DNA is TGTGCCAGCAGCCACAGGACAATTGACTCAGATACGCAGTATTTT. Protein product: CASSHRTIDSDTQYF.

V usage is TRBV11-1 and J usage is TRBJ2-5; no firm D call. V was shortened by 3 bases and J by 2 bases, with 10 bases between the two germline ends. CDR1 SGHAT and CDR2 FQDESV come from the germline V gene (reference sequence). The CDR3 runs 14 residues. The CDR3 region is CASSFNSPQETQYF. The CDR3 coding sequence is TGTGCCAGCAGCTTCAATAGTCCGCAAGAGACCCAGTACTTC.

In this sample, this clone turned up a few times. The CDR3 region is CASSLMEGRQAYIQYF. The CDR3 nucleotides are TGTGCCAGCAGTTTAATGGAGGGGAGGCAGGCCTACATTCAGTACTTC. The chain employs TRBV6-5 and TRBJ2-4; D is possibly TRBD2 (6 bases). CDR1 and CDR2 from the germline V gene are MNHEY and SVGAGI. Trimming took off 4 bases at V and 8 bases at J, with 21 bases between the two ends. The CDR3 extends over 16 amino acids.

The chain uses TRBV28 and TRBJ1-4; TRBD1 matches 7 bases. This CDR3 has 15 residues. Losses at the gene ends were 6 bases for V and 5 bases for J; bases not matched to a gene: 9. CDR1 MDHEN and CDR2 SYDVKM come from the germline V gene. CDR3 in amino acids: CASSPPTGANEKLFF. CDR3 nucleotide sequence: TGTGCCAGCAGCCCCCCTACAGGGGCGAATGAAAAACTGTTTTTT.

The genes are TRBV4-1 and TRBJ2-7; 9 bases agree with TRBD1. The CDR3 runs to 17 residues. CDR1 is MGHRA, CDR2 YSYEKL, per germline. V lost 4 bases, J lost 2 bases, and 12 bases stayed unmatched. CDR3 bases: TGCGCCAGCAGCCTCGGGGAAGGGACAGGGAAACCCTACGAGCAGTACTTC. This codes for CASSLGEGTGKPYEQYF.

This clone was seen a single time. This chain uses TRBV24-1 with TRBJ2-3; 7 bases are shared with TRBD1. CDR3 length: 14 residues. Germline loops: CDR1 KGHDR, CDR2 SFDVKD. J lost 8 bases, V lost 9 bases, and 13 bases had no gene match. This CDR3 is CATRGQASGGTQYF. CDR3 bases: TGTGCCACCCGAGGACAGGCATCAGGGGGTACGCAGTATTTT.